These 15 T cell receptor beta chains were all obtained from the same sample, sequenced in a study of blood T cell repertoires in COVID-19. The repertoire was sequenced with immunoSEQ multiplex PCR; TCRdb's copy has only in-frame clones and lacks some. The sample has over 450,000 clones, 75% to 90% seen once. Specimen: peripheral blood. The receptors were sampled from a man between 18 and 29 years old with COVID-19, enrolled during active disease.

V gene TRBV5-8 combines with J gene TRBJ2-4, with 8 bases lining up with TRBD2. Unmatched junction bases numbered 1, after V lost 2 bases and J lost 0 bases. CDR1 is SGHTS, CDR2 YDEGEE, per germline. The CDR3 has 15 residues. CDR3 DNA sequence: TGTGCCAGCAGCTTCCGGGGGGGAGCCAAAAACATTCAGTACTTC. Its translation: CASSFRGGAKNIQYF. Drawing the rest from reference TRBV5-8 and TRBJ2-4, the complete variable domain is EAGVTQSPTHLIKTRGQQATLRCSPISGHTSVYWYQQALGLGLQFLLWYDEGEERNRGNFPPRFSGRQFPNYSSELNVNALELEDSALYLCASSFRGGAKNIQYFGAGTRLSVL.

The CDR3 DNA follows: TGTGCCACCAGAGCCCCGGGGGACACAGATACGCAGTATTTT. Translation gives CATRAPGDTDTQYF. The V gene is TRBV24-1, the J gene TRBJ2-3; tentatively, D is TRBD2 (6 bases). Germline CDR1 and CDR2: KGHDR and SFDVKD. The CDR3 is 14 residues long. V was trimmed by 7 bases and J by 2 bases, leaving 12 bases between them.

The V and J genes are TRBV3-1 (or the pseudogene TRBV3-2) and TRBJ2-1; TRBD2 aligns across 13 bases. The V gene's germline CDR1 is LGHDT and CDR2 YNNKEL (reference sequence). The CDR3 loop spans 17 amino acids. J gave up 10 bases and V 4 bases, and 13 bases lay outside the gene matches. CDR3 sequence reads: CASSPPWTSGRSVEQFF. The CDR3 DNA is TGTGCCAGCAGCCCCCCATGGACTAGCGGGAGATCGGTAGAGCAGTTCTTC.

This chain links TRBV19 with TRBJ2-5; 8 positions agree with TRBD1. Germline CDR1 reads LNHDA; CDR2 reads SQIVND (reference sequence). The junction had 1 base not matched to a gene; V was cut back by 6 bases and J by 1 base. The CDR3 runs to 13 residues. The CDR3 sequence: CASSQGAQETQYF. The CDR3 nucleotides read TGTGCCAGTAGCCAGGGGGCCCAAGAGACCCAGTACTTC.

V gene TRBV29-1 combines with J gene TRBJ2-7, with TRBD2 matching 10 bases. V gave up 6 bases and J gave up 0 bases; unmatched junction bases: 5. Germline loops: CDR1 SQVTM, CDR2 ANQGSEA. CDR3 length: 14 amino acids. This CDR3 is CSVLAGERSYEQYF. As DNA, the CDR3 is TGCAGCGTCCTAGCGGGAGAGCGCTCCTACGAGCAGTACTTC.

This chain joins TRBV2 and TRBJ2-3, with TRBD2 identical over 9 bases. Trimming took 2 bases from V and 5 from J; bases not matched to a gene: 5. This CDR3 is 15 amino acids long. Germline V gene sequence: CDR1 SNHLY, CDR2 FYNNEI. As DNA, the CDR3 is TGTGCCAGCAGTGAAAGGCGGGGGGGCCGAGATACGCAGTATTTT. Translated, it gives CASSERRGGRDTQYF.

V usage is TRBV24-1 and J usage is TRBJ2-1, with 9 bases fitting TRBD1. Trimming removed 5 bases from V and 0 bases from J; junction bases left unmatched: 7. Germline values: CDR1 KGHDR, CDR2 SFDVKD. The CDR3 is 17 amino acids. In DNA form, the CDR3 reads TGTGCCACCAGTGGGGGGACAGGGAGTTTCTCCTACAATGAGCAGTTCTTC. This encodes CATSGGTGSFSYNEQFF.

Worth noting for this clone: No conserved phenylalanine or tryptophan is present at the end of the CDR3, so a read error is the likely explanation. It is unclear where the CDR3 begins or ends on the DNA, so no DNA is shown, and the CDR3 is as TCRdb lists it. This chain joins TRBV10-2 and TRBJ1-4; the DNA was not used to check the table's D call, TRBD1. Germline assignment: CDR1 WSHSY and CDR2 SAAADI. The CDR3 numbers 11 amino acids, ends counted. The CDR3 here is CASSGRGPGLA.

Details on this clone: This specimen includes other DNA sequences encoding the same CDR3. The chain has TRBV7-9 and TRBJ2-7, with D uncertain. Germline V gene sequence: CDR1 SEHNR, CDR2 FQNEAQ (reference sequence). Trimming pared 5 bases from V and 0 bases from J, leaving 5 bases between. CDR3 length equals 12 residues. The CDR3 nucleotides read TGTGCCAGCAGCACGAGCTCCTACGAGCAGTACTTC. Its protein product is CASSTSSYEQYF.

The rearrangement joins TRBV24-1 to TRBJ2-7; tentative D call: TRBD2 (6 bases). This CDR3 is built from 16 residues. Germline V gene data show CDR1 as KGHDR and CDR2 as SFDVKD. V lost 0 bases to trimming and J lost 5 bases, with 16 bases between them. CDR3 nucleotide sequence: TGTGCCACCAGTGATTTGGATTGGGAGGTCTTCCACGAGCAGTACTTC. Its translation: CATSDLDWEVFHEQYF.

As DNA, the CDR3 is TGTGCCAGCAGTCGAACGGTGTATAGCAATCAGCCCCAGCATTTT. Its translation: CASSRTVYSNQPQHF. J is TRBJ1-5 and V is TRBV28; D remains unclear. CDR1 is MDHEN and CDR2 is SYDVKM in the germline V gene. The V end lost 5 bases, the J end lost 0 bases, and 11 bases lay between the germline ends. CDR3 length: 15 residues.

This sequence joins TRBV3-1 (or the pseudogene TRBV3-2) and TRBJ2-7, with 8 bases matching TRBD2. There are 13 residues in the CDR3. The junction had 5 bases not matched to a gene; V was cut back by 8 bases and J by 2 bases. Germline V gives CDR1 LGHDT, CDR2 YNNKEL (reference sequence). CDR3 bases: TGTGCCAGCTCGATAGCGGGGCCCTACGAGCAGTACTTC. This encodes CASSIAGPYEQYF.

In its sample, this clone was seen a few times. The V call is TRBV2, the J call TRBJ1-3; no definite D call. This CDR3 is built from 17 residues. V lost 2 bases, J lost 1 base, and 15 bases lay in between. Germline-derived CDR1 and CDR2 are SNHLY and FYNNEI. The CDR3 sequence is CASSEFRVEDSGNTIYF. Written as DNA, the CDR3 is TGTGCCAGCAGTGAATTCCGGGTCGAAGATTCTGGAAACACCATATATTTT.

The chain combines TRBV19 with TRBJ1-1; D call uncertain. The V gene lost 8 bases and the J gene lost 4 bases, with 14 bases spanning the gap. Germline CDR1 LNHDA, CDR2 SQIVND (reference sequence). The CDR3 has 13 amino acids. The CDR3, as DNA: TGTGCCAGTGGCCTGCGGATCACCACTGAAGCTTTCTTT. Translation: CASGLRITTEAFF.

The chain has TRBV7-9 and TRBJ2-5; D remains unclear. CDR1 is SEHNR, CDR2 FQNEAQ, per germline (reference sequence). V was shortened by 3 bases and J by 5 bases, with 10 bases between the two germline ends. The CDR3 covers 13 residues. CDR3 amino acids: CASSFRIEETQYF. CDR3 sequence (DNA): TGTGCCAGCAGCTTCCGAATAGAGGAGACCCAGTACTTC.